A selection of T cell receptor beta chains follows, all from one sample in a study of shared clonotypes between healthy human individuals. Sequencing used immunoSEQ multiplex PCR; TCRdb keeps in-frame clones, though not all of them. This sample carries some 740,000 clones, approximately 92% of them seen once, and the ten largest clones take approximately 25%. Sequencing input: naive CD8+ T cells sorted from blood. Receptors were obtained from a man younger than 45 in good health. Both conserved end residues are part of each CDR3. D genes are given only for firm matches. Only part of the rows carry a size: once, few, many, or a class if the clone is expanded.

v_call: TRBV5-1; clone_size: .; d_call: .; j_call: TRBJ2-5; cdr3_nt: TGCGCCAGCAGCTTGGGGGACATAATAAGGGAGACCCAGTACTTC; cdr3_aa: CASSLGDIIRETQYF
v_call: TRBV19; clone_size: .; d_call: TRBD2; j_call: TRBJ2-3; cdr3_nt: TGTGCCAGTAGTCCGACTCGAGTGGGAGGGCCTAAAGATACGCAGTATTTT; cdr3_aa: CASSPTRVGGPKDTQYF
v_call: TRBV5-1; clone_size: .; d_call: TRBD1; j_call: TRBJ2-3; cdr3_nt: TGCGCCAGCATCGGGGTGACAGGGGGGACAGATACGCAGTATTTT; cdr3_aa: CASIGVTGGTDTQYF
v_call: TRBV5-3; clone_size: .; d_call: .; j_call: TRBJ1-5; cdr3_nt: TGTGCCAGCAGCTTGTATGATAGCAATCAGCCCCAGCATTTT; cdr3_aa: CASSLYDSNQPQHF
v_call: TRBV27; clone_size: .; d_call: TRBD2; j_call: TRBJ2-7; cdr3_nt: TGTGCCAGCAGTTTCTCGCGGGAGTGGAAAGAGCAGTACTTC; cdr3_aa: CASSFSREWKEQYF
v_call: TRBV27; clone_size: .; d_call: TRBD2; j_call: TRBJ2-1; cdr3_nt: TGTGCCAGCAGTTTGGGACTAGCGGGAGTTGTGTTCTTC; cdr3_aa: CASSLGLAGVVFF
v_call: TRBV5-1; clone_size: .; d_call: .; j_call: TRBJ2-2; cdr3_nt: TGCGCCAGCAGTTCACTCGGGGAGCTGTTTTTT; cdr3_aa: CASSSLGELFF
v_call: TRBV6-5; clone_size: .; d_call: .; j_call: TRBJ2-3; cdr3_nt: TGTGCCAGCAGTTACTCGAGCAGGGATACGCAGTATTTT; cdr3_aa: CASSYSSRDTQYF
v_call: TRBV5-5; clone_size: .; d_call: TRBD2; j_call: TRBJ2-7; cdr3_nt: TGTGCCAGCAGCCACGGACTAGCGGACTCCTACGAGCAGTACTTC; cdr3_aa: CASSHGLADSYEQYF
v_call: TRBV7-9; clone_size: .; d_call: TRBD2; j_call: TRBJ2-5; cdr3_nt: TGTGCCAGCAGCCCCGGGGAGGGGCGGGAGGAACATAGGAAGACCCAGTACTTC; cdr3_aa: CASSPGEGREEHRKTQYF
v_call: TRBV7-9; clone_size: .; d_call: TRBD2; j_call: TRBJ2-1; cdr3_nt: TGTGCCAGCAGCTTAGGCACTAGCGGGAGTTTTTTGCTCAATGAGCAGTTCTTC; cdr3_aa: CASSLGTSGSFLLNEQFF
v_call: TRBV18; clone_size: .; d_call: .; j_call: TRBJ2-7; cdr3_nt: TGTGCCAGCTCACCACCTGCCGGAGCTTACGAGCAGTACTTC; cdr3_aa: CASSPPAGAYEQYF
v_call: TRBV6-1; clone_size: .; d_call: .; j_call: TRBJ2-1; cdr3_nt: TGTGCCAGCAGTGAAGGAGGTACCTACAATGAGCAGTTCTTC; cdr3_aa: CASSEGGTYNEQFF
v_call: TRBV12-5; clone_size: .; d_call: TRBD1; j_call: TRBJ2-7; cdr3_nt: TGTGCTAGTGGGGGGGACAGCTACGAGCAGTACTTC; cdr3_aa: CASGGDSYEQYF
v_call: TRBV4-3; clone_size: .; d_call: .; j_call: TRBJ2-2; cdr3_nt: TGCGCCAGCAGCCAAGAGGGTTGGGCGAACACCGGGGAGCTGTTTTTT; cdr3_aa: CASSQEGWANTGELFF
v_call: TRBV29-1; clone_size: .; d_call: .; j_call: TRBJ2-5; cdr3_nt: TGCAGCGTTGAAGGGGTCCCATCGGCAGGAACTCTACAAGAGACCCAGTACTTC; cdr3_aa: CSVEGVPSAGTLQETQYF
v_call: TRBV28; clone_size: .; d_call: .; j_call: TRBJ2-1; cdr3_nt: TGTGCCAGCCACGGGCGGATCTCATACAATGAGCAGTTCTTC; cdr3_aa: CASHGRISYNEQFF
v_call: TRBV2; clone_size: .; d_call: .; j_call: TRBJ2-5; cdr3_nt: TGTGCCAGCAGTGGACCATACAGCGAGACCCAGTACTTC; cdr3_aa: CASSGPYSETQYF
v_call: TRBV5-1; clone_size: .; d_call: .; j_call: TRBJ2-1; cdr3_nt: TGCGCCAGCAGCGGAATGGTGACGGGGACCCTAAACAATGAGCAGTTCTTC; cdr3_aa: CASSGMVTGTLNNEQFF
v_call: TRBV15; clone_size: .; d_call: TRBD1; j_call: TRBJ1-4; cdr3_nt: TGTGCCACCAGCAGAACCCCGCAGGGGGCGGACGGGGAAAAACTGTTTTTT; cdr3_aa: CATSRTPQGADGEKLFF
v_call: TRBV4-1; clone_size: .; d_call: .; j_call: TRBJ2-7; cdr3_nt: TGCGCCAGCAGCCAAGATGGGACCTTCTACGAGCAGTACTTC; cdr3_aa: CASSQDGTFYEQYF
v_call: TRBV5-1; clone_size: .; d_call: TRBD1; j_call: TRBJ1-1; cdr3_nt: TGCGCCAGCCGTATGGACAGGGTGAGTTCAGCTTTCTTT; cdr3_aa: CASRMDRVSSAFF
v_call: TRBV27; clone_size: .; d_call: .; j_call: TRBJ2-1; cdr3_nt: TGTGCCAGCAGTTTAGGGACACGCTCCTACAATGAGCAGTTCTTC; cdr3_aa: CASSLGTRSYNEQFF
v_call: TRBV5-6; clone_size: .; d_call: .; j_call: TRBJ2-7; cdr3_nt: TGTGCCAGCAGCTTGGGGGGGTCTTACTACGAGCAGTACTTC; cdr3_aa: CASSLGGSYYEQYF
v_call: TRBV5-4; clone_size: .; d_call: .; j_call: TRBJ2-1; cdr3_nt: TGTGCCAGCAGCTTATCCAATGAGCAGTTCTTC; cdr3_aa: CASSLSNEQFF
v_call: TRBV4-1; clone_size: once; d_call: .; j_call: TRBJ1-1; cdr3_nt: TGCGCCAGCAGCCAAGTTCCCGGATGGGAAGCTTTCTTT; cdr3_aa: CASSQVPGWEAFF
v_call: TRBV6-5; clone_size: .; d_call: .; j_call: TRBJ2-5; cdr3_nt: TGTGCCAGCAGTTACGGACGGACTAAAGAGACCCAGTACTTC; cdr3_aa: CASSYGRTKETQYF
v_call: TRBV10-1; clone_size: .; d_call: .; j_call: TRBJ2-7; cdr3_nt: TGCGCCAGCAGTGATGGGAGTTGGTTTGACGAGCAGTACTTC; cdr3_aa: CASSDGSWFDEQYF
v_call: TRBV7-9; clone_size: .; d_call: .; j_call: TRBJ2-1; cdr3_nt: TGTGCCAGCAGCTTAGCTGGCGGGACAACCTACAATGAGCAGTTCTTC; cdr3_aa: CASSLAGGTTYNEQFF
v_call: TRBV6-1; clone_size: .; d_call: .; j_call: TRBJ2-7; cdr3_nt: TGTGCCAGCAGTGAAGGTTGGGGCTCCTACGAGCAGTACTTC; cdr3_aa: CASSEGWGSYEQYF
v_call: TRBV28; clone_size: few; d_call: TRBD2; j_call: TRBJ2-2; cdr3_nt: TGTGCCAGCACCCCCGCCCCAAGACTAGCGGGAGCCGGGGAGCTGTTTTTT; cdr3_aa: CASTPAPRLAGAGELFF
v_call: TRBV10-2; clone_size: .; d_call: TRBD2; j_call: TRBJ2-7; cdr3_nt: TGCGCCAGCAGTGAGTCGGCTAGCGGGGGATCCTACGAGCAGTACTTC; cdr3_aa: CASSESASGGSYEQYF
v_call: TRBV28; clone_size: .; d_call: TRBD1; j_call: TRBJ2-7; cdr3_nt: TGTGCCAGCAGAATAACAGGGGGCTTGCAGTACTTC; cdr3_aa: CASRITGGLQYF
v_call: TRBV7-9; clone_size: .; d_call: TRBD1; j_call: TRBJ2-7; cdr3_nt: TGTGCCAGCAGCTTAGCCACGGGACAGGGGTACTACGAGCAGTACTTC; cdr3_aa: CASSLATGQGYYEQYF
v_call: TRBV6-6; clone_size: few; d_call: .; j_call: TRBJ2-7; cdr3_nt: TGTGCCAGCAGTTACGCCCGAGAGCAGTACTTC; cdr3_aa: CASSYAREQYF